This T cell receptor (beta chain) was observed in a study of post-analysis software for immune sequencing data. Study context: Recorded subtypes: relapsing-remitting, secondary progressive, progressive-relapsing; some patients unannotated.

Study-wide points: About 5 TRBV segments (TRBV5-6, TRBV5-1 and TRBV20-1 among them) occurred more frequently in patients than in controls. For normalized Chao1 diversity, multiple sclerosis patients scored significantly lower than controls did. Strong co-clustering by F measure linked samples that shared a preparation batch.

Each TCR beta cDNA library carried unique molecular identifiers. The yield from around 1 to 10 million T cells was roughly 0.5 million cDNA molecules in total. TCRdb recomputed calls from the PCR reads with MiXCR, one row per CDR3 protein. This sample has 750,000 to 900,000 distinct CDR3 sequences, with 46% found just once. Worth noting for this clonotype: Its antigen remains unidentified.

V was trimmed by 4 bases and J by 2 bases, leaving 15 bases between them. The CDR3 is 14 residues long. CDR1 is SQVTM and CDR2 is ANQGSEA in the germline V gene. The V and J genes are TRBV29-1 and TRBJ2-7; D unresolved. This TCR came from a girl aged 10 to 17 with multiple sclerosis. Sequencing used blood. CDR3 protein: CSVAGVGVTYEQYF. CDR3 DNA sequence: TGCAGCGTTGCGGGTGTTGGAGTAACCTACGAGCAGTACTTC.